Below, 23 T cell receptor beta chains from the same sample are listed, as sequenced in a study of blood T cell repertoires in COVID-19. TCRdb keeps only in-frame clones here, not all; method: immunoSEQ multiplex PCR. The data hold about 99,000 clones, with 82% observed a single time. The specimen sequenced was peripheral blood. The receptors here all came from a man between 60 and 70 years old with acute or convalescent COVID-19.

There are many counts of this clone. Other nucleotide sequences in the sample specify the same CDR3. This chain joins TRBV9 and TRBJ2-2, with D maybe TRBD1 (5 bases). Trimming left V 2 bases short and J 7 bases short, with 12 bases between. Per the germline V gene, CDR1 is SGDLS and CDR2 is YYNGEE. This CDR3 is built from 14 residues. This chain's CDR3 is CASSVGREGGELFF. The CDR3 nucleotides read TGTGCCAGCAGCGTGGGGCGAGAAGGCGGGGAGCTGTTTTTT.

This clone has only a few counts. J is TRBJ2-1 and V is TRBV7-8; 12 positions agree with TRBD2. Looked up from germline, CDR1 is SGHVS and CDR2 is FQNEAQ. The J segment lost 4 bases and the V segment lost 5 bases, leaving 6 bases of the junction unmatched. This CDR3 is built from 16 residues. CDR3 DNA sequence: TGTGCCAGCAGCGTCCGGACTAGCGGGATGTACAATGAGCAGTTCTTC. Its protein is CASSVRTSGMYNEQFF.

V is TRBV4-3 and J is TRBJ1-5; D ambiguous. The length of the CDR3 is 15 residues. Trimming pared 0 bases from V and 9 bases from J, leaving 15 bases between. Germline assignment: CDR1 LGHNA and CDR2 YSLEER. CDR3 residues: CASSQDPAGSWPQHF. CDR3 sequence (DNA): TGCGCCAGCAGCCAAGATCCGGCAGGCTCTTGGCCCCAGCATTTT.

This sequence joins TRBV14 and TRBJ2-3; 7 positions match TRBD1. The germline gives CDR1 SGHDN, CDR2 FVKESK. The CDR3 has 16 amino acids. The V and J ends lost 4 bases and 2 bases, in that order; junction bases with no gene match: 9. The CDR3 region is CASSPLTGTFTDTQYF. CDR3 sequence (DNA): TGTGCCAGCAGCCCCCTGACAGGGACCTTCACAGATACGCAGTATTTT.

This chain connects TRBV5-1 to TRBJ2-2, with 7 bases identical to TRBD1. Germline CDR1 and CDR2: SGHRS and YFSETQ. V shed 4 bases, J shed 1 base, and the junction held 4 bases outside the gene matches. The CDR3 is 15 residues long. CDR3 coding DNA: TGCGCCAGCAGCCCCGGGACAGTGAACACCGGGGAGCTGTTTTTT. Its protein is CASSPGTVNTGELFF.

The gene calls are TRBV5-1 and TRBJ2-5; weak D call: TRBD1 (6 bases). CDR1 SGHRS and CDR2 YFSETQ come from the germline V gene. V lost 2 bases, J lost 5 bases, and 10 bases lay in between. This CDR3 region has 13 residues. CDR3 in DNA: TGCGCCAGCAGCTTTAACCAGGGGGAGACCCAGTACTTC. It codes for CASSFNQGETQYF.

The rearrangement joins TRBV30 to TRBJ1-6; 8 bases match TRBD1. The CDR3 consists of 15 residues. V was pared by 4 bases and J by 1 base, with 3 bases of the junction left unmatched. Germline V gene data show CDR1 as GTSNPN and CDR2 as SVGIG (reference sequence). CDR3 DNA sequence: TGTGCCTGGAACAGGGGGGGGTCCTATAATTCACCCCTCCACTTT. Translation: CAWNRGGSYNSPLHF.

This clone was picked up one time. The J gene is TRBJ2-1, the V gene TRBV7-6, with D uncertain. Germline values: CDR1 SGHVS, CDR2 FNYEAQ. Trimming cost V 2 bases and J 0 bases, with 11 bases left between them. CDR3 length: 16 residues. The CDR3 DNA is TGTGCCAGCAGCTTATACTTGCCTAGCTCCTACAATGAGCAGTTCTTC. Its translation is CASSLYLPSSYNEQFF.

The chain links TRBV28 to TRBJ1-5; D gene unclear. Germline V lookup: CDR1 MDHEN, CDR2 SYDVKM. Trimming cost V 4 bases and J 6 bases, with 10 bases left between them. The CDR3 spans 13 residues. This CDR3 is CASSSIHVQPQHF. The CDR3 nucleotides read TGTGCCAGCAGTTCTATCCATGTTCAGCCCCAGCATTTT.

DNA for the CDR3: TGTGCCAGCTCACCCCTCTCCCTTTACGAGCAGTACTTC. Translated: CASSPLSLYEQYF. The chain joins TRBV18 to TRBJ2-7; D is uncertain. V gave up 3 bases and J gave up 4 bases, with 10 bases separating them. The germline V gene encodes CDR1 KGHSH and CDR2 LQKENI. The CDR3 has 13 amino acids.

The V gene is TRBV4-2, the J gene TRBJ1-1, with D possibly being TRBD1 (5 bases). This CDR3 spans 15 amino acids. V shed 3 bases and J shed 0 bases, with 11 bases lying between them. CDR1 and CDR2 from the germline V gene are LGHNA and YNFKEQ. The CDR3 region is CASSQGLNMNTEAFF. CDR3 in DNA: TGTGCCAGCAGCCAGGGACTGAACATGAACACTGAAGCTTTCTTT.

The rearrangement links TRBV2 to TRBJ1-5, with 7 positions matching TRBD1. CDR1 and CDR2 (germline): SNHLY, FYNNEI. CDR3 length: 15 amino acids. V lost 4 bases to trimming and J lost 4 bases; unmatched junction nucleotides: 7. The CDR3 bases are TGTGCCAGCAGTGTCGGGACAGAAGGGAATCAGCCCCAGCATTTT. This encodes CASSVGTEGNQPQHF. Looking up the rest from reference TRBV2 and TRBJ1-5 gives the full variable domain: EPEVTQTPSHQVTQMGQEVILRCVPISNHLYFYWYRQILGQKVEFLVSFYNNEISEKSEIFDDQFSVERPDGSNFTLKIRSTKLEDSAMYFCASSVGTEGNQPQHFGDGTRLSIL.

CDR3 sequence: CASSLGQAANYGYTF. For the CDR3, the DNA is TGTGCCAGCAGCTTGGGACAGGCAGCTAACTATGGCTACACCTTC. The V and J genes are TRBV11-1 and TRBJ1-2; 8 bases match TRBD1. The CDR3 has 15 residues. V was pared by 3 bases and J by 0 bases, with 3 bases of the junction left unmatched. The germline gives CDR1 SGHAT, CDR2 FQDESV (reference sequence).

The gene calls are TRBV2 and TRBJ2-7; D gene uncertain. V shed 6 bases and J shed 4 bases, with 7 bases lying between them. CDR1 SNHLY and CDR2 FYNNEI come from the germline V gene. This CDR3 has 11 amino acids. This CDR3 is CASSQAYEQYF. The CDR3 DNA is TGTGCCAGCAGCCAGGCGTACGAGCAGTACTTC.

This clone has only one observation. J is TRBJ1-5 and V is TRBV19, with D perhaps TRBD1 (5 bases). The CDR3 is 16 amino acids. Germline CDR1 reads LNHDA; CDR2 reads SQIVND (reference sequence). Trimming pared 5 bases from V and 7 bases from J, leaving 21 bases between. CDR3: CASSLVSRARGQPQHF. CDR3 nucleotides: TGTGCCAGTAGTCTGGTCTCCAGGGCGCGGGGGCAGCCCCAGCATTTT.

The chain links TRBV29-1 to TRBJ2-1; perhaps TRBD1 as D (5 bases). Germline-derived CDR1 and CDR2 are SQVTM and ANQGSEA. The ends were cut back, 3 bases at V and 9 bases at J, with 12 bases in the middle. The CDR3 runs to 12 residues. The DNA for the CDR3 is TGCAGCGTTGATTGGGGCCATGGTGAGCAGTTCTTC. It codes for CSVDWGHGEQFF.

The chain has TRBV20-1 and TRBJ2-7; 7 positions agree with TRBD2. Germline CDR1 and CDR2: DFQATT and SNEGSKA (reference sequence). CDR3 length equals 11 residues. Losses at the gene ends were 6 bases for V and 7 bases for J; bases not matched to a gene: 6. The CDR3 DNA reads as TGCAGTGCGAGGACGGGGGGAGAGCAGTACTTC. Its translation: CSARTGGEQYF.

The chain combines TRBV18 with TRBJ2-5; TRBD2 agrees at 8 bases. The germline CDR1 and CDR2 sequences are KGHSH and LQKENI. There are 16 residues in the CDR3. The V gene end was trimmed by 2 bases and the J gene end by 5 bases; junction bases not matched to a gene: 10. CDR3 loop: CASSPASGGPGETQYF. The DNA for the CDR3 is TGTGCCAGCTCACCAGCTTCGGGAGGGCCTGGGGAGACCCAGTACTTC.

Details on this clone: In the same sample, other DNA sequences code for this CDR3. The genes are TRBV3-1 (or the pseudogene TRBV3-2) and TRBJ1-5; tentatively, D is TRBD1 (6 bases). Germline V gives CDR1 LGHDT, CDR2 YNNKEL (reference sequence). The CDR3 loop spans 15 amino acids. The V gene lost 1 base and the J gene lost 3 bases, with 10 bases spanning the gap. The CDR3 region is CASSQGGQPNQPQHF. The CDR3 region has the DNA TGTGCCAGCAGCCAAGGCGGACAGCCCAATCAGCCCCAGCATTTT.

The chain couples TRBV7-2 to TRBJ2-4; 10 nucleotides line up with TRBD1. Trimming removed 4 bases from V and 13 bases from J; junction bases left unmatched: 4. The CDR3 is 12 residues long. The germline V gene encodes CDR1 SGHTA and CDR2 FQGNSA. The CDR3 DNA is TGTGCCAGCAGCTCCCGGACAGGGGGGCAGTACTTC. Translation gives CASSSRTGGQYF.

The chain joins TRBV5-1 to TRBJ1-2; 8 positions match TRBD1. The junction had 7 bases not matched to a gene; V was cut back by 6 bases and J by 0 bases. CDR1 SGHRS and CDR2 YFSETQ come from the germline V gene. The CDR3 contains 15 residues. The CDR3, as DNA: TGCGCCAGCATGGGGGGGACAGGAGCTAACTATGGCTACACCTTC. Its protein product is CASMGGTGANYGYTF.

The chain couples TRBV7-6 to TRBJ2-2; 10 positions agree with TRBD2. Trimming at V came to 6 bases and at J to 6 bases, leaving 7 bases not matched to a gene. Germline CDR1 and CDR2: SGHVS and FNYEAQ. This CDR3 is built from 15 residues. The CDR3, as DNA: TGTGCCAGCAGACGTCTAGCGGGAGTATCCGGGGAGCTGTTTTTT. Translating gives CASRRLAGVSGELFF.

V gene TRBV5-1 combines with J gene TRBJ1-5, with a weak D call TRBD1 (5 bases). There are 15 residues in the CDR3. Trimming took 0 bases from V and 3 from J, leaving 10 bases between them. The germline V gene encodes CDR1 SGHRS and CDR2 YFSETQ. The CDR3 loop reads CASSLGSGNNQPQHF. CDR3 in DNA: TGCGCCAGCAGCTTGGGGTCAGGGAACAATCAGCCCCAGCATTTT.